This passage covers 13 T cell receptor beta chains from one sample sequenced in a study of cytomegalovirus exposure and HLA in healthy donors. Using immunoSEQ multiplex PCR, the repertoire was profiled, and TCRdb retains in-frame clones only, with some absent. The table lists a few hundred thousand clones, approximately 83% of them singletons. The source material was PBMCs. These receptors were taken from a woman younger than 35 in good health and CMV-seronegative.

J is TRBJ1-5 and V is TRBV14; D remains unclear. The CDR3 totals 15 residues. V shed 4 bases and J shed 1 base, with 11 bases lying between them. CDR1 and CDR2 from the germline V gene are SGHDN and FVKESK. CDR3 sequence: CASSPFGESNQPQHF. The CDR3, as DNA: TGTGCCAGCAGCCCGTTCGGGGAAAGCAATCAGCCCCAGCATTTT.

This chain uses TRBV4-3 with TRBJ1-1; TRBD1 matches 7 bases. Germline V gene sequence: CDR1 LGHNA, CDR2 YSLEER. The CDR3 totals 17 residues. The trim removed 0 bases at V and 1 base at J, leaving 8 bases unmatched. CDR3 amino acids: CASSQDSRHRGNTEAFF. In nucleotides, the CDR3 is TGCGCCAGCAGCCAAGATAGCCGACACAGGGGGAACACTGAAGCTTTCTTT.

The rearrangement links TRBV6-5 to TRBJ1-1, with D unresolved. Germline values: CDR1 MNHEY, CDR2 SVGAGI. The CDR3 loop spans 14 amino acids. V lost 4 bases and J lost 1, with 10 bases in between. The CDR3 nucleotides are TGTGCCAGCAGTTCCAACTCAGGGAACACTGAAGCTTTCTTT. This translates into CASSSNSGNTEAFF.

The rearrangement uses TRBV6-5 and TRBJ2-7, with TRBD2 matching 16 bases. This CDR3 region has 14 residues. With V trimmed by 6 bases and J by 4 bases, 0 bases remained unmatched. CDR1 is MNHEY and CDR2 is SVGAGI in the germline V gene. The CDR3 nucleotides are TGTGCCAGCAGGGGACTAGCGGGGGGGTACGAGCAGTACTTC. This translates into CASRGLAGGYEQYF.

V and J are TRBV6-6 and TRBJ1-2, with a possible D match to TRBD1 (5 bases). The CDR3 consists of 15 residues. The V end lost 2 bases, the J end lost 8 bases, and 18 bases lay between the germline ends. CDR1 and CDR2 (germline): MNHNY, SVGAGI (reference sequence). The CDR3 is CASSYPGRGAEGYTF. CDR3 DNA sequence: TGTGCCAGCAGTTACCCTGGGAGGGGAGCGGAGGGCTACACCTTC.

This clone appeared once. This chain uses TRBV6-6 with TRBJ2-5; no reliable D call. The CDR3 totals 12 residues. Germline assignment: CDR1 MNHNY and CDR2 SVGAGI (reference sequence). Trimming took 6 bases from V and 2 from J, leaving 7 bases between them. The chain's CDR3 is CASRNQQETQYF. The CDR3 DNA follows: TGTGCCAGCAGAAACCAGCAAGAGACCCAGTACTTC.

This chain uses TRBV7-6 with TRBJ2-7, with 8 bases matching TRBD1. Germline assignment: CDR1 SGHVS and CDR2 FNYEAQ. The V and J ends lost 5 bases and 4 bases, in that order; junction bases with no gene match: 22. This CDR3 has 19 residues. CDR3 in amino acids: CASSAPSGAAGQGGYEQYF. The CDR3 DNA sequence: TGTGCCAGCAGCGCCCCCTCTGGTGCGGCCGGACAGGGAGGATACGAGCAGTACTTC. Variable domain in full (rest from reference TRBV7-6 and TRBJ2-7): GAGVSQSPRYKVTKRGQDVALRCDPISGHVSLYWYRQALGQGPEFLTYFNYEAQQDKSGLPNDRFSAERPEGSISTLTIQRTEQRDSAMYRCASSAPSGAAGQGGYEQYFGPGTRLTVT.

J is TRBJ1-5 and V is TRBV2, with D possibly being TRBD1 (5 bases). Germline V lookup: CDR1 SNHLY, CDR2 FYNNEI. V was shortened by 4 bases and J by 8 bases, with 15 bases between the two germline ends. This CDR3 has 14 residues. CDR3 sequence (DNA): TGTGCCAGCAGTGTGACAGCCCCATGGGAGCCCCAGCATTTT. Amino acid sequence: CASSVTAPWEPQHF.

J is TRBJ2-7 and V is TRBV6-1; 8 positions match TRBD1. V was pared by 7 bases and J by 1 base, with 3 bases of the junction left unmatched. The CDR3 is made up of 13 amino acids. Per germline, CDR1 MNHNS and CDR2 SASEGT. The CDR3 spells CASTRQGSYEQYF. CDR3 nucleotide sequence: TGTGCCAGCACCCGACAGGGGTCCTACGAGCAGTACTTC.

In DNA, the CDR3 is TGTGCCAGCAGCTTAGCAGTGCAGGGCACAGATACGCAGTATTTT. This translates into CASSLAVQGTDTQYF. The chain recombines TRBV7-9 with TRBJ2-3; no firm D call. V lost 0 bases and J 1 base, leaving 8 bases between the germline ends. CDR3 length equals 15 residues. Germline values: CDR1 SEHNR, CDR2 FQNEAQ (reference sequence).

For the CDR3, the DNA is TGTGCCAGCATCTACTTAGGGACAGCTGGCTACACCTTC. Translating it yields CASIYLGTAGYTF. The genes are TRBV6-1 and TRBJ1-2; 7 positions agree with TRBD1. Germline assignment: CDR1 MNHNS and CDR2 SASEGT. The trim removed 7 bases at V and 7 bases at J, leaving 9 bases unmatched. The CDR3 is made up of 13 amino acids.

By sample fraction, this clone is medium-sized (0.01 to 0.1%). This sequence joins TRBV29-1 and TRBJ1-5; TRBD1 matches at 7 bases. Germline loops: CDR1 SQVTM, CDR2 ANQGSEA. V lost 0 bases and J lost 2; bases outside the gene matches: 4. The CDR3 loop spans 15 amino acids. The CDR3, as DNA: TGCAGCGTTGAAGATGGGCAGGGGGGCAATCAGCCCCAGCATTTT. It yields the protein CSVEDGQGGNQPQHF.

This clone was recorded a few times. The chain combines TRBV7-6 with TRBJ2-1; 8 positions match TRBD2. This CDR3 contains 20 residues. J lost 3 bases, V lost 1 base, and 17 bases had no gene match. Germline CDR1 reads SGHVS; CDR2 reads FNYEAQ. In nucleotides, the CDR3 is TGTGCCAGCAGCTTAGGGGATCTAACTAGCGGCCCTCGAGGCTACAATGAGCAGTTCTTC. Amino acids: CASSLGDLTSGPRGYNEQFF.